This paragraph reports one TCR beta chain. What it binds is not known. CDR1 MNHEY and CDR2 SMNVEV come from the germline V gene (reference sequence). Trimming left V 5 bases short and J 6 bases short, with 10 bases between. The CDR3 runs to 13 residues. This record comes from a study of T cell repertoires in cytomegalovirus infection. Overall study context: Epitope selection comprised recently identified HLA-C-restricted CMV epitopes and well-studied HLA-B-restricted CMV epitopes. Public TCR beta signatures were indicative of both CMV infection and a matching HLA type.

Study-wide findings and caveats: Predominance within the ex vivo response was attributable to HLA-C-restricted CMV-specific TCR beta clonotypes. Cumulated frequencies of public TCR beta families served to identify carriers of CMV plus the relevant HLA.

Via MiXCR, TCRdb re-called the reads, giving one row per CDR3 protein. Here the sample spans 750,000 to 950,000 distinct CDR3 sequences, under 35% being singletons. This clonotype was sampled from a human donor in good health (CMV status not recorded). Some clones in this sample may be carry-over from other donors' samples. Here the sequenced sample was cultured CD8+ T cells from PBMCs, taken from culture after CMV antigen stimulation. The rearrangement links TRBV27 to TRBJ2-2; D is undetermined. The CDR3 region has the DNA TGTGCCAGCAGTCCCTTAACATCCGGGGAGCTGTTTTTT. Its protein product is CASSPLTSGELFF.